The rows below give T cell receptor beta chains drawn from one sample of a study of Ad26.COV2.S vaccination and SARS-CoV-2 variants. The data were produced by immunoSEQ multiplex PCR, yet TCRdb's version contains in-frame clones alone and is incomplete. The table includes around 170,000 clones, around nine tenths detected once. The source was peripheral blood, collected after recovery from COVID-19. The source of these receptors is a human donor who had recovered from COVID-19. The CDR3 runs from the conserved cysteine through the conserved F or W. Each record gives: clone size, J gene, D gene, V gene, CDR3 protein, CDR3 DNA. The D gene is left open where the match is weak. Clone size appears in some rows only: once, few, many, or a class for an expanded clone.

size: .
J: TRBJ1-5
D: .
V: TRBV27
CDR3: CASSLIGEVAGPQHF
DNA: TGTGCCAGCAGTCTTATCGGGGAGGTCGCCGGGCCCCAGCATTTT

size: once
J: TRBJ2-5
D: TRBD2
V: TRBV6-5
CDR3: CASSERERETQYF
DNA: TGTGCCAGCAGCGAGCGGGAGAGGGAGACCCAGTACTTC

size: .
J: TRBJ1-5
D: .
V: TRBV6-1
CDR3: CASSEASGRFSQPQHF
DNA: TGTGCCAGCAGTGAAGCATCTGGCAGGTTCTCTCAGCCCCAGCATTTT

size: .
J: TRBJ2-1
D: .
V: TRBV9
CDR3: CASSVDGQLYNEQFF
DNA: TGTGCCAGCAGCGTAGACGGACAGCTATACAATGAGCAGTTCTTC

size: .
J: TRBJ1-3
D: TRBD1
V: TRBV3-1/TRBV3-2
CDR3: CASSHPGTVAPGNTIYF
DNA: TGTGCCAGCAGCCACCCCGGGACAGTAGCCCCTGGAAACACCATATATTTT

size: .
J: TRBJ2-7
D: .
V: TRBV4-1
CDR3: CASSQEPGRPYEQYF
DNA: TGCGCCAGCAGCCAAGAACCGGGCAGACCCTACGAGCAGTACTTC

size: .
J: TRBJ2-2
D: .
V: TRBV7-6
CDR3: CASSRRDRANTGELFF
DNA: TGTGCCAGCAGCCGTAGGGATAGAGCGAACACCGGGGAGCTGTTTTTT

size: .
J: TRBJ2-6
D: .
V: TRBV2
CDR3: CASSRDSPSSGANVLTF
DNA: TGTGCCAGCAGTCGGGACTCTCCCAGCTCTGGGGCCAACGTCCTGACTTTC

size: .
J: TRBJ2-5
D: TRBD2
V: TRBV3-1/TRBV3-2
CDR3: CASSQEAAGFRETQYF
DNA: TGTGCCAGCAGCCAAGAGGCAGCGGGGTTCCGAGAGACCCAGTACTTC

size: .
J: TRBJ2-4
D: .
V: TRBV6-5
CDR3: CASSYEIGRIQYF
DNA: TGTGCCAGCAGTTACGAGATCGGGCGAATTCAGTACTTC

size: .
J: TRBJ2-3
D: TRBD2
V: TRBV5-1
CDR3: CASCREGLLSTDTQYF
DNA: TGCGCCAGCTGCCGGGAGGGACTACTAAGCACAGATACGCAGTATTTT

size: .
J: TRBJ2-7
D: .
V: TRBV4-1
CDR3: CASSQVGGNEQYF
DNA: TGCGCCAGCAGCCAAGTAGGAGGTAACGAGCAGTACTTC

size: .
J: TRBJ2-7
D: .
V: TRBV28
CDR3: CASSLGRGISSWTGTVLYEQYF
DNA: TGTGCCAGCAGTTTAGGGAGGGGAATATCCTCCTGGACAGGGACAGTCCTCTACGAGCAGTACTTC

size: few
J: TRBJ1-1
D: .
V: TRBV5-6
CDR3: CASSLTRKTEAFF
DNA: TGTGCCAGCAGCTTGACAAGGAAGACTGAAGCTTTCTTT

size: .
J: TRBJ1-5
D: .
V: TRBV18
CDR3: CASSPTTPGPLSNQPQHF
DNA: TGTGCCAGCTCCCCTACCACTCCGGGACCCCTTAGCAATCAGCCCCAGCATTTT

size: .
J: TRBJ1-5
D: TRBD1
V: TRBV19
CDR3: CASHGQGGNQPQHF
DNA: TGTGCCAGCCACGGACAGGGCGGGAATCAGCCCCAGCATTTT

size: .
J: TRBJ1-5
D: .
V: TRBV2
CDR3: CASNTGYRGEPQHF
DNA: TGTGCCAGCAACACGGGGTACAGAGGAGAGCCCCAGCATTTT

size: .
J: TRBJ2-1
D: .
V: TRBV6-5
CDR3: CASSYFREWGNEQFF
DNA: TGTGCCAGCAGTTACTTCCGGGAGTGGGGAAATGAGCAGTTCTTC

size: .
J: TRBJ2-7
D: .
V: TRBV6-2/TRBV6-3
CDR3: CASSTDFEYEQYF
DNA: TGTGCCAGCAGTACCGACTTCGAGTACGAGCAGTACTTC

size: .
J: TRBJ2-3
D: .
V: TRBV5-1
CDR3: CASRGGNTAADTQYF
DNA: TGCGCCAGCAGGGGCGGTAACACCGCCGCAGATACGCAGTATTTT

size: few
J: TRBJ1-1
D: .
V: TRBV7-9
CDR3: CASSLWESGTEAFF
DNA: TGTGCCAGCAGCTTATGGGAATCGGGCACTGAAGCTTTCTTT

size: .
J: TRBJ2-5
D: TRBD2
V: TRBV7-6
CDR3: CASSPQGVRRGGLSQETQYF
DNA: TGTGCCAGCAGCCCCCAAGGAGTACGGCGGGGGGGACTATCCCAAGAGACCCAGTACTTC

size: once
J: TRBJ1-4
D: TRBD1
V: TRBV6-6
CDR3: CATLRGQAEEKLFF
DNA: TGTGCCACCCTTAGAGGACAGGCCGAAGAAAAACTGTTTTTT

size: .
J: TRBJ2-3
D: TRBD1
V: TRBV5-1
CDR3: CASSFRAGGITDTQYF
DNA: TGCGCCAGCAGCTTTAGGGCAGGGGGCATCACAGATACGCAGTATTTT

size: .
J: TRBJ1-1
D: .
V: TRBV7-8
CDR3: CASSFSFQNTEAFF
DNA: TGTGCCAGCAGCTTTTCGTTCCAGAACACTGAAGCTTTCTTT

size: .
J: TRBJ1-5
D: .
V: TRBV6-5
CDR3: CASSALLDQPQHF
DNA: TGTGCCAGCAGCGCCCTTCTAGATCAGCCCCAGCATTTT

size: .
J: TRBJ2-1
D: .
V: TRBV3-1/TRBV3-2
CDR3: CASSQDGYGSNEQFF
DNA: TGTGCCAGCAGCCAAGATGGGTACGGATCCAATGAGCAGTTCTTC

size: .
J: TRBJ1-1
D: TRBD1
V: TRBV19
CDR3: CASMRRGHTEAFF
DNA: TGTGCCAGTATGCGGAGGGGGCACACTGAAGCTTTCTTT

size: .
J: TRBJ2-3
D: .
V: TRBV5-6
CDR3: CASSLDRTDTQYF
DNA: TGTGCCAGCAGCTTGGACCGCACAGATACGCAGTATTTT

size: once
J: TRBJ2-2
D: TRBD2
V: TRBV6-5
CDR3: CASSLAGLTRGELFF
DNA: TGTGCCAGCAGCCTAGCGGGGCTCACCCGCGGGGAGCTGTTTTTT

size: once
J: TRBJ1-5
D: .
V: TRBV24-1
CDR3: CATRRALYSNQPQHF
DNA: TGTGCCACCAGGAGGGCATTATATAGCAATCAGCCCCAGCATTTT

size: .
J: TRBJ2-7
D: .
V: TRBV7-9
CDR3: CASSPPGDEQYF
DNA: TGTGCCAGCAGCCCACCGGGGGACGAGCAGTACTTC

size: few
J: TRBJ1-6
D: .
V: TRBV7-4
CDR3: CASCPTPPPIGYNSPLHF
DNA: TGTGCCAGCTGCCCTACCCCTCCTCCCATTGGGTATAATTCACCCCTCCACTTT

size: .
J: TRBJ1-1
D: .
V: TRBV6-5
CDR3: CASSYSRFSGGLGAFF
DNA: TGTGCCAGCAGTTACTCGAGATTTTCCGGGGGTCTAGGAGCTTTCTTT

size: .
J: TRBJ2-5
D: TRBD2
V: TRBV7-2
CDR3: CASSRTSGGAFQETQYF
DNA: TGTGCCAGCAGCCGGACTAGCGGGGGGGCCTTTCAAGAGACCCAGTACTTC

size: .
J: TRBJ2-2
D: TRBD2
V: TRBV3-1/TRBV3-2
CDR3: CASSQGGTSGNTGELFF
DNA: TGTGCCAGCAGCCAGGGAGGGACTAGCGGTAACACCGGGGAGCTGTTTTTT

size: .
J: TRBJ2-2
D: .
V: TRBV7-2
CDR3: CASSLVQTNTGELFF
DNA: TGTGCCAGCAGCTTAGTACAGACGAACACCGGGGAGCTGTTTTTT

size: .
J: TRBJ2-5
D: TRBD2
V: TRBV16
CDR3: CASSQSELAGVAGETQYF
DNA: TGTGCCAGCAGCCAATCGGAGCTAGCGGGGGTCGCGGGAGAGACCCAGTACTTC

size: .
J: TRBJ2-6
D: .
V: TRBV7-3
CDR3: CASSSISGANVLTF
DNA: TGTGCCAGCAGCTCCATCTCTGGGGCCAACGTCCTGACTTTC

size: .
J: TRBJ1-6
D: .
V: TRBV2
CDR3: CASSARVRALHF
DNA: TGTGCCAGCAGCGCCAGGGTAAGGGCCCTCCACTTT

size: .
J: TRBJ2-7
D: .
V: TRBV7-8
CDR3: CASSRRDRGREGEQYF
DNA: TGTGCCAGCAGCCGCCGGGACCGGGGCAGGGAAGGCGAGCAGTACTTC

size: .
J: TRBJ2-7
D: TRBD1
V: TRBV27
CDR3: CASMLTPDRKLYEQYF
DNA: TGTGCCAGCATGTTGACCCCGGACAGGAAACTCTACGAGCAGTACTTC

size: .
J: TRBJ1-6
D: .
V: TRBV3-1/TRBV3-2
CDR3: CASSQTDSSYNSPLHF
DNA: TGTGCCAGCAGCCAAACGGATAGCTCCTATAATTCACCCCTCCACTTT

size: .
J: TRBJ2-7
D: .
V: TRBV6-5
CDR3: CASSGGSYEQYF
DNA: TGTGCCAGCAGCGGAGGGTCCTACGAGCAGTACTTC

size: once
J: TRBJ2-1
D: TRBD1
V: TRBV18
CDR3: CASSYDRVGQFF
DNA: TGTGCCAGCTCATACGACAGGGTGGGGCAGTTCTTC

size: .
J: TRBJ1-1
D: .
V: TRBV3-1/TRBV3-2
CDR3: CASSQEGGSSAFF
DNA: TGTGCCAGCAGCCAAGAGGGGGGATCTTCTGCTTTCTTT

size: .
J: TRBJ2-3
D: .
V: TRBV13
CDR3: CASSLEGRGRTDTQYF
DNA: TGTGCCAGCAGCTTAGAGGGCAGGGGACGCACAGATACGCAGTATTTT

size: .
J: TRBJ1-1
D: .
V: TRBV3-1/TRBV3-2
CDR3: CASSQAGAGTEAFF
DNA: TGTGCCAGCAGCCAAGCAGGGGCTGGGACTGAAGCTTTCTTT